The 18 T cell receptor beta chains presented below share a single source sample, sequenced in a study of human T cells and chemical hapten exposure. Indicated time point: patch test 1, 2 weeks after DPC sensitization. Sample treatment: therapeutic diphenylcyclopropenone sensitization with weekly scalp DPC. TCRdb called the RACE reads again in MiXCR, with one record for every CDR3 protein. The sample includes about 380,000 distinct CDR3 sequences, around 4.8% seen only once; the top ten take approximately 2.3%. Source: whole blood, taken in connection with sensitization to the hapten diphenylcyclopropenone (DPC). The receptors shown here come from a woman aged 45-59 years with alopecia areata. Some clones in this sample may be carry-over from other donors' samples.

This clonotype was counted many times. This rearrangement joins TRBV11-2 to TRBJ1-1; D gene unclear. This CDR3 has 16 residues. The germline gives CDR1 SGHAT, CDR2 FQNNGV. V lost 5 bases and J lost 7, with 23 bases in between. The CDR3 DNA sequence: TGTGCCAGCAGCCCCGATTACAGATTTTTAAGCCTTGAAGCTTTCTTT. Translated: CASSPDYRFLSLEAFF.

The table lists this clonotype with a few counts. This sequence joins TRBV7-2 and TRBJ2-1; 7 nucleotides align to TRBD1. Trimming took 6 bases from V and 9 from J; bases not matched to a gene: 11. The CDR3 sequence is 14 residues long. Per germline, CDR1 SGHTA and CDR2 FQGNSA. The CDR3 nucleotides are TGTGCCAGCAGGTCCAGACAGGGTTTAAGTGAGCAGTTCTTC. The encoded protein is CASRSRQGLSEQFF.

There are many counts of this clonotype. The genes are TRBV6-2 or TRBV6-3 and TRBJ2-5; D is undetermined. Germline V lookup: CDR1 MNHEY, CDR2 SVGEGT. The V end was cut by 5 bases, the J end by 3 bases, with 13 bases between. The length of the CDR3 is 14 residues. CDR3 sequence reads: CASSPRALEETQYF. CDR3 bases: TGTGCCAGCAGTCCCCGAGCTTTGGAAGAGACCCAGTACTTC.

In this sample, this clonotype turned up many times. This chain joins TRBV6-1 and TRBJ2-7, with D possibly being TRBD1 (6 bases). The CDR3 runs to 12 residues. CDR1 is MNHNS, CDR2 SASEGT, per germline. V lost 7 bases and J 6 bases, leaving 13 bases between the germline ends. The CDR3 region is CASNRESGEQYF. The CDR3 DNA reads as TGTGCCAGCAACAGGGAAAGTGGCGAGCAGTACTTC.

This clonotype was detected only a few times. The chain has TRBV18 and TRBJ1-2; D not certain. The CDR3 covers 16 residues. From germline, CDR1 is KGHSH and CDR2 LQKENI. Trimming left V 1 base short and J 0 bases short, with 12 bases between. The CDR3 is CASSPREGVANYGYTF. The CDR3 nucleotides read TGTGCCAGCTCACCACGGGAGGGAGTAGCTAACTATGGCTACACCTTC.

This clonotype was picked up a small number of times. V gene TRBV7-8 combines with J gene TRBJ1-2; weak D call: TRBD1 (6 bases). The CDR3 is 15 residues long. CDR1 is SGHVS and CDR2 is FQNEAQ in the germline V gene. V shed 1 base and J shed 2 bases, with 11 bases lying between them. The CDR3 here is CASSLETGMNYGYTF. CDR3 DNA sequence: TGTGCCAGCAGCTTAGAAACAGGGATGAACTATGGCTACACCTTC.

This chain connects TRBV11-2 to TRBJ2-1; TRBD1 aligns across 9 bases. The CDR3 runs 17 residues. The V gene's germline CDR1 is SGHAT and CDR2 FQNNGV. Trimming at V came to 5 bases and at J to 8 bases, leaving 16 bases not matched to a gene. The CDR3 nucleotides are TGTGCCAGCAGCCTAGGAGTTTGGGACAGGGAATCCCATGAGCAGTTCTTC. It encodes CASSLGVWDRESHEQFF.

This clonotype was observed a handful of times. V usage is TRBV3-1 and J usage is TRBJ2-1; TRBD2 agrees at 7 bases. Germline-derived CDR1 and CDR2 are LGHDT and YNNKEL (reference sequence). The CDR3 totals 18 residues. V lost 1 base, J lost 0 bases, and 9 bases stayed unmatched. The CDR3 loop reads CASSQVDAAGYSYNEQFF. CDR3 nucleotide sequence: TGTGCCAGCAGCCAAGTCGATGCAGCGGGGTACTCCTACAATGAGCAGTTCTTC.

This clonotype was found many times. The chain employs TRBV2 and TRBJ2-6, with 7 bases identical to TRBD2. There are 17 residues in the CDR3. Germline CDR1 reads SNHLY; CDR2 reads FYNNEI. V lost 1 base to trimming and J lost 1 base; unmatched junction nucleotides: 4. The CDR3, as DNA: TGTGCCAGCAGTGAAGTACTAGCGCGATCTGGGGCCAACGTCCTGACTTTC. Encoded protein: CASSEVLARSGANVLTF.

The sample holds many counts of this clonotype. The chain recombines TRBV9 with TRBJ1-4; 8 bases align to TRBD1. Germline trimming cut 4 bases from V and 0 bases from J; bases unmatched to any gene: 2. The germline gives CDR1 SGDLS, CDR2 YYNGEE. The length of the CDR3 is 15 residues. The CDR3 bases are TGTGCCAGCAGCCCGACAGGGGCAACTAATGAAAAACTGTTTTTT. Protein sequence: CASSPTGATNEKLFF.

This clonotype was detected only a few times. The chain is built from TRBV7-2 and TRBJ1-5; D uncertain. In germline, CDR1 is SGHTA, CDR2 FQGNSA. The CDR3 totals 14 residues. Trimming removed 1 base at V and 11 bases at J, with 15 bases between. The DNA for the CDR3 is TGTGCCAGCAGCTTAGAAACGGGTTCGGAAGCCCAGCATTTT. Encoded protein: CASSLETGSEAQHF.

V gene TRBV5-1 combines with J gene TRBJ2-2; no reliable D call. The CDR3 is made up of 15 amino acids. Trimming stripped 4 bases from V and 6 bases from J, with 16 bases between. The germline V gene encodes CDR1 SGHRS and CDR2 YFSETQ. In DNA form, the CDR3 reads TGCGCCAGCAGCCCAAGGCTAGGGTCAGCCGGGGAGCTGTTTTTT. Translating it yields CASSPRLGSAGELFF.

In this sample, this clonotype turned up many times. The chain recombines TRBV5-1 with TRBJ2-3; D ambiguous. The CDR3 extends over 16 amino acids. Germline-derived CDR1 and CDR2 are SGHRS and YFSETQ. Trimming stripped 0 bases from V and 1 base from J, with 12 bases between. CDR3 loop: CASSLARGIGTDTQYF. DNA of the CDR3: TGCGCCAGCAGCTTGGCCCGAGGAATCGGCACAGATACGCAGTATTTT.

This clonotype was detected only a few times. The rearrangement uses TRBV28 and TRBJ2-3, with TRBD1 matching over 10 bases. Germline loops: CDR1 MDHEN, CDR2 SYDVKM. After removal of 6 bases from V and 1 base from J, the junction contained 7 bases not matched to a gene. The CDR3 is 16 amino acids. CDR3 protein: CASRLRTGGGTDTQYF. The CDR3, as DNA: TGTGCCAGCAGACTCAGGACAGGGGGTGGCACAGATACGCAGTATTTT. Filled out from reference TRBV28 and TRBJ2-3, the complete variable domain reads DVKVTQSSRYLVKRTGEKVFLECVQDMDHENMFWYRQDPGLGLRLIYFSYDVKMKEKGDIPEGYSVSREKKERFSLILESASTNQTSMYLCASRLRTGGGTDTQYFGPGTRLTVL.

This clonotype was found many times. The gene calls are TRBV7-9 and TRBJ1-5, with 11 bases aligning to TRBD1. J lost 5 bases, V lost 5 bases, and 5 bases had no gene match. Germline CDR1 SEHNR, CDR2 FQNEAQ (reference sequence). The CDR3 totals 15 residues. The CDR3 DNA reads TGTGCCAGCAGCACGGGACAGGGGGAGGATCAGCCCCAGCATTTT. Translation: CASSTGQGEDQPQHF.

This chain connects TRBV13 to TRBJ2-1; no clear D. The CDR3 has 13 residues. V gave up 0 bases and J gave up 7 bases, with 7 bases separating them. CDR1 PRHDT and CDR2 FYEKMQ come from the germline V gene (reference sequence). The CDR3 loop is CASSLGSENEQFF. For the CDR3, the DNA is TGTGCCAGCAGCTTAGGTTCGGAGAATGAGCAGTTCTTC.

This clonotype has a count of ten or more. The chain uses TRBV25-1 and TRBJ2-7; D possibly corresponds to TRBD1 (6 bases). V dropped 2 bases and J dropped 4 bases, with 6 bases sitting between them. The length of the CDR3 is 12 residues. Looked up from germline, CDR1 is MGHDK and CDR2 is SYGVNS. The CDR3 nucleotides read TGTGCCAGCAGTGAACAGGGGTACGAGCAGTACTTC. Its translation: CASSEQGYEQYF.

This clonotype has at least ten counts. The V gene is TRBV11-3, the J gene TRBJ2-7, with D uncertain. V lost 2 bases to trimming and J lost 5 bases, with 10 bases between them. The CDR3 is 13 amino acids. Germline V gene data show CDR1 as SGHNT and CDR2 as YENEEA. The DNA for the CDR3 is TGTGCCAGCAGCTTATATTACCCCCACGAGCAGTACTTC. Translated, it gives CASSLYYPHEQYF.